This entry lists 17 T cell receptor beta chains sequenced from one sample in a study of T cells in Graves' hyperthyroidism and ophthalmopathy. From RNA transcripts, TCR beta CDR3 regions were amplified. The HTBI primer set drove a first-round RT-PCR of the TCR CDR3. TCRdb passed the multiplex PCR reads through MiXCR, listing each CDR3 protein once. The table lists some 380,000 distinct CDR3 sequences, approximately 13% of them singletons, with around 20% in the top ten. Specimen: blood. The receptors were sampled from a man aged 25 to 45 with Graves' hyperthyroidism that later progressed to Graves' ophthalmopathy.

This clonotype was detected ten times or more. This sequence joins TRBV5-5 and TRBJ2-7; either TRBD1 or TRBD2 may fit D (7 bases each). The CDR3 length is 14 residues. Trimming removed 4 bases from V and 3 bases from J, with 14 bases in between. Germline V gives CDR1 SGHKS, CDR2 YYEKEE (reference sequence). The DNA for the CDR3 is TGTGCCAGCAGCGGGGGGGCAGGGGGCTACGAGCAGTACTTC. It yields the protein CASSGGAGGYEQYF. Drawing the rest from reference TRBV5-5 and TRBJ2-7, the complete variable domain is DAGVTQSPTHLIKTRGQQVTLRCSPISGHKSVSWYQQVLGQGPQFIFQYYEKEERGRGNFPDRFSARQFPNYSSELNVNALLLGDSALYLCASSGGAGGYEQYFGPGTRLTVT.

The chain combines TRBV28 with TRBJ1-1; 7 bases agree with TRBD1. CDR1 MDHEN and CDR2 SYDVKM come from the germline V gene. The junction had 12 bases not matched to a gene; V was cut back by 5 bases and J by 3 bases. The CDR3 extends over 16 amino acids. CDR3: CASSLRDSTRDTEAFF. The CDR3 DNA sequence: TGTGCCAGCAGTCTCCGGGACAGCACAAGGGACACTGAAGCTTTCTTT.

About this clonotype: A read error is possible here, since a much larger clone lies one base away. This chain connects TRBV11-2 to TRBJ1-2; D remains unclear. Germline V CDR1 and CDR2: SGHAT, FQNNGV. The CDR3 contains 16 residues. CDR3 in amino acids: CAGSLGWQIEGYGYTF. CDR3 DNA sequence: TGTGCCGGCAGCTTAGGATGGCAGATTGAAGGTTATGGCTACACCTTC. The whole variable domain, remainder taken from reference TRBV11-2 and TRBJ1-2, is EAGVAQSPRYKIIEKRQSVAFWCNPISGHATLYWYQQILGQGPKLLIQFQNNGVVDDSQLPKDRFSAERLKGVDSTLKIQPAKLEDSAVYLCAGSLGWQIEGYGYTFGSGTRLTVV.

In its sample, this clonotype was seen many times. The chain uses TRBV28 and TRBJ2-7; unclear D gene. The CDR3 loop spans 16 amino acids. Per the germline V gene, CDR1 is MDHEN and CDR2 is SYDVKM. V was trimmed by 3 bases and J by 6 bases, leaving 21 bases between them. In nucleotides, the CDR3 is TGTGCCAGCAGTTTTTTTGGGCGTACCCCGGCTCGCGAGCAGTACTTC. The encoded protein is CASSFFGRTPAREQYF.

This sequence joins TRBV5-1 and TRBJ1-1; tentative D call: TRBD1 (6 bases). Germline-derived CDR1 and CDR2 are SGHRS and YFSETQ. This CDR3 has 13 residues. The V gene lost 5 bases and the J gene lost 2 bases, with 10 bases spanning the gap. The chain's CDR3 is CASRYRANTEAFF. The CDR3 DNA is TGCGCCAGCAGGTACAGGGCTAACACTGAAGCTTTCTTT.

As DNA, the CDR3 is TGTGCCAGCAGCCAACCTCTGACAGGGGTGAACACTGAAGCTTTCTTT. Translation: CASSQPLTGVNTEAFF. The chain recombines TRBV3-1 with TRBJ1-1; 8 bases map to TRBD1. Losses at the gene ends were 2 bases for V and 0 bases for J; bases not matched to a gene: 5. CDR3 length: 16 amino acids. From germline, CDR1 is LGHDT and CDR2 YNNKEL (reference sequence). Filled out from reference TRBV3-1 and TRBJ1-1, the complete variable domain reads DTAVSQTPKYLVTQMGNDKSIKCEQNLGHDTMYWYKQDSKKFLKIMFSYNNKELIINETVPNRFSPKSPDKAHLNLHINSLELGDSAVYFCASSQPLTGVNTEAFFGQGTRLTVV.

About this clonotype: Mismatch with germline at one junction end may stem from a read error. Here the CDR3 DNA reads TGTGCCAGCAGCGGGGGGGGGGGGTGGGGCGGAAACACTGAAGCCTTCTTT. Its translation: CASSGGGGWGGNTEAFF. The chain is built from TRBV7-9 and TRBJ1-1; maybe TRBD1 (5 bases). The CDR3 loop spans 17 amino acids. CDR1 and CDR2 (germline): SEHNR, FQNEAQ (reference sequence). The complete variable domain, with remaining parts taken from reference TRBV7-9 and TRBJ1-1, reads DTGVSQNPRHKITKRGQNVTFRCDPISEHNRLYWYRQTLGQGPEFLTYFQNEAQLEKSRLLSDRFSAERPKGSFSTLEIQRTEQGDSAMYLCASSGGGGWGGNTEAFFGQGTRLTVV.

This clonotype was seen at least ten times. The chain combines TRBV12-5 with TRBJ2-2; the match to TRBD2 covers 7 bases. The CDR3 length is 14 residues. Germline loops: CDR1 LGHNT, CDR2 FRNRAP. V trimming: 3 bases; J trimming: 5 bases; junction bases outside the gene matches: 3. This chain's CDR3 is CASGFPGGTGELFF. The CDR3 DNA is TGTGCTAGTGGTTTCCCGGGGGGAACCGGGGAGCTGTTTTTT.

This clonotype was recorded at least ten times. The DNA for the CDR3 is TGCAGTGCTAGAGATCGGGGACTAGCCGGGGACGAGCAGTACTTC. Translated: CSARDRGLAGDEQYF. This sequence joins TRBV20-1 and TRBJ2-7, with 9 nucleotides matching TRBD2. The CDR3 totals 15 residues. With 0 bases clipped from V and 5 bases from J, the junction kept 8 bases outside the gene matches. Germline loops: CDR1 DFQATT, CDR2 SNEGSKA (reference sequence).

About this clonotype: A much larger clone lies one base from this, so it may be a read error. The CDR3 sequence: CASGSLDQPQHF. The CDR3 nucleotides are TGTGCTAGTGGTTCCCTCGATCAGCCCCAGCATTTT. The rearrangement links TRBV12-5 to TRBJ1-5; the D is unclear. The CDR3 contains 12 residues. CDR1 and CDR2 (germline): LGHNT, FRNRAP. V gave up 4 bases and J gave up 5 bases, with 6 bases separating them. Based on the CDR3 plus reference TRBV12-5 and TRBJ1-5, the full variable domain is DARVTQTPRHKVTEMGQEVTMRCQPILGHNTVFWYRQTMMQGLELLAYFRNRAPLDDSGMPKDRFSAEMPDATLATLKIQPSEPRDSAVYFCASGSLDQPQHFGDGTRLSIL.

This clonotype was detected many times. The V and J genes are TRBV12-3 or TRBV12-4 and TRBJ1-1, with D uncertain. This CDR3 is built from 14 residues. Deletions cut 5 bases from V and 4 bases from J, with 14 bases between. The DNA for the CDR3 is TGTGCCAGCAGTGTGACACCCCAAGGCACTGAAGCTTTCTTT. Translation gives CASSVTPQGTEAFF.

This clonotype was picked up many times. The chain couples TRBV10-3 to TRBJ2-7; D perhaps matches TRBD2 (6 bases). Germline CDR1 ENHRY, CDR2 SYGVKD. V lost 3 bases to trimming and J lost 5 bases, with 17 bases between them. The CDR3 totals 15 residues. The CDR3 loop is CAISERDFGRDEQYF. CDR3 nucleotide sequence: TGTGCCATCAGTGAAAGGGACTTCGGGCGGGACGAGCAGTACTTC.

This clonotype was picked up many times. The chain links TRBV7-9 to TRBJ1-3; D gene uncertain. CDR1 SEHNR and CDR2 FQNEAQ come from the germline V gene (reference sequence). The CDR3 totals 16 residues. V lost 0 bases and J 4 bases, leaving 13 bases between the germline ends. The CDR3 loop reads CASSLAASRAGNTIYF. In nucleotides, the CDR3 is TGTGCCAGCAGCTTAGCAGCGAGTAGGGCAGGAAACACCATATATTTT. The full variable domain, completed using reference TRBV7-9 and TRBJ1-3, is DTGVSQNPRHKITKRGQNVTFRCDPISEHNRLYWYRQTLGQGPEFLTYFQNEAQLEKSRLLSDRFSAERPKGSFSTLEIQRTEQGDSAMYLCASSLAASRAGNTIYFGEGSWLTVV.

This clonotype was observed at least ten times. The chain uses TRBV20-1 and TRBJ1-2; D gene unclear. The CDR3 runs to 12 residues. Germline values: CDR1 DFQATT, CDR2 SNEGSKA (reference sequence). The V and J ends lost 1 base and 4 bases respectively, with 7 bases between them. CDR3 DNA sequence: TGCAGTGCTAGAGCCCGACCCTATGGCTACACCTTC. It yields the protein CSARARPYGYTF.

J is TRBJ2-3 and V is TRBV9; D is undetermined. The CDR3 sequence is 13 residues long. V lost 4 bases to trimming and J lost 4 bases, with 10 bases between them. Germline assignment: CDR1 SGDLS and CDR2 YYNGEE. The CDR3, as DNA: TGTGCCAGCAGCTCCCATGTCGCAGATACGCAGTATTTT. Translation: CASSSHVADTQYF. Full variable domain (rest looked up from reference TRBV9 and TRBJ2-3): DSGVTQTPKHLITATGQRVTLRCSPRSGDLSVYWYQQSLDQGLQFLIQYYNGEERAKGNILERFSAQQFPDLHSELNLSSLELGDSALYFCASSSHVADTQYFGPGTRLTVL.

The V and J genes are TRBV18 and TRBJ1-1; the D is unclear. This CDR3 spans 14 amino acids. The germline V gene has CDR1 KGHSH and CDR2 LQKENI. V lost 6 bases, J lost 3 bases, and 14 bases lay in between. The CDR3 DNA reads TGTGCCAGCTCGCCCCAGGTGGGTGACACTGAAGCTTTCTTT. This encodes CASSPQVGDTEAFF.

This clonotype was observed a handful of times. The chain recombines TRBV5-1 with TRBJ2-1; no firm D call. Germline V gene data show CDR1 as SGHRS and CDR2 as YFSETQ. This CDR3 contains 14 residues. Deletions cut 2 bases from V and 0 bases from J, with 6 bases between. The CDR3 DNA reads as TGCGCCAGCAGCTTCGATAGCTCCTACAATGAGCAGTTCTTC. Translating it yields CASSFDSSYNEQFF.